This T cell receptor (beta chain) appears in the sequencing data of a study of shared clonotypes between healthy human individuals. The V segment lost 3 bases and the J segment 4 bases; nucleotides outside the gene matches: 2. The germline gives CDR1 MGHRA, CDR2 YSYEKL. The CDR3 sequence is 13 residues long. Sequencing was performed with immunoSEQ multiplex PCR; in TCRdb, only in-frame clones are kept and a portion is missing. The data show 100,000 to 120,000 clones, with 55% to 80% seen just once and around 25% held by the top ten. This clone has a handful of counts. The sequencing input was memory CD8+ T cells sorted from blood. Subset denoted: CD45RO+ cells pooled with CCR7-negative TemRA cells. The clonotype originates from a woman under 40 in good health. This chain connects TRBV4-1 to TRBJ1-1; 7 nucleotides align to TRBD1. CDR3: CASSQTGSTEAFF. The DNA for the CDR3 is TGCGCCAGCAGCCAGACAGGGAGCACTGAAGCTTTCTTT.